This TCR beta chain originates from a study of radiation and T cells in renal cell carcinoma. Repertoires were generated with immunoSEQ multiplex PCR, while TCRdb's copy carries only in-frame clones and drops some. The sample contains about 49,000 clones, approximately 80% of which appear only once. Germline V gene lookup returns CDR1 MGHRA and CDR2 YSYEKL. V lost 1 base and J lost 4, with 11 bases in between. The CDR3 is 16 residues long. Specified time point: baseline pretreatment blood. Sample treatment: 15 Gy SBRT to primary tumor, nephrectomy 4 weeks later. Sequencing used blood, obtained from a patient whose treatment included radiotherapy and nephrectomy. This clonotype was obtained from a woman between 65 and 79 years old with renal cell carcinoma. The J gene is TRBJ2-6, the V gene TRBV4-1; the D gene could be TRBD1 or TRBD2 (5 bases each). The CDR3 loop is CASSQGGTAGANVLTF. Here the CDR3 DNA reads TGCGCCAGCAGCCAAGGGGGGACGGCGGGGGCCAACGTCCTGACTTTC.